This T cell receptor (beta chain) was identified in a study of blood T cell repertoires in COVID-19. Study-level information: Spain, Italy and the United States supplied samples that represented acute and convalescent COVID-19. T cells, B-cell-depleted T cells, or PBMCs supplied cDNA or gDNA.

During active infection, Seattle patients enrolled and were then monitored through disease. The authors' processing: Estimated nucleated cell counts came from reference gene primer amplification. The protocol was immunoSEQ multiplex PCR, while the TCRdb copy is restricted to in-frame clones and leaves out a portion. D and trimming come from the DNA, and the V and J calls and clone size come from that table. The table lists around 230,000 clones, almost 85% of them singletons. J was trimmed by 3 bases and V by 5 bases; bases with no gene match: 3. This CDR3 is 13 amino acids long. Per the germline V gene, CDR1 is MGHRA and CDR2 is YSYEKL.

The sequenced material came from peripheral blood. This TCR derives from a man aged 50 to 60 with COVID-19, enrolled during active disease. V is TRBV4-1 and J is TRBJ1-2; TRBD1 matches at 7 bases. CDR3 nucleotide sequence: TGCGCCAGCAGCTCGACAGGGTACTATGGCTACACCTTC. It yields the protein CASSSTGYYGYTF.